This T cell receptor beta chain was profiled in a study of T cells after yellow fever vaccination. V shed 5 bases, J shed 0 bases, and the junction held 15 bases outside the gene matches. Germline-derived CDR1 and CDR2 are SGHAT and FQNNGV. This CDR3 contains 18 residues. Template switching with 5'RACE generated the TCR cDNA and added a universal primer site and UMIs. TCRdb itself ran the 5' RACE reads through MiXCR, one entry per CDR3 protein. The sample has 250,000 to 400,000 distinct CDR3 sequences; about 4.5% are singletons. There are many counts of this clonotype. The receptor was derived from a man between 18 and 29 years old who received the YFV17D yellow fever vaccine. The source material was PBMCs, sampled 15 days after the yellow fever booster vaccination. The chain uses TRBV11-2 and TRBJ2-5; 7 nucleotides line up with TRBD2. CDR3 DNA sequence: TGTGCCAGCAGCGCCCACGGGGCGGGACTACTGTACCAAGAGACCCAGTACTTC. This encodes CASSAHGAGLLYQETQYF.